The T cell receptor beta chain under discussion was sequenced for a study of T cells in localized non-small cell lung cancer. About this clone: Antigen unknown.

Findings of the study overall: Tumor showed lower T cell clonality than uninvolved adjacent lung, where it was highest. The study linked higher blood T cell density to longer overall survival.

Germline loops: CDR1 PRHDT, CDR2 FYEKMQ (reference sequence). V shed 2 bases and J shed 3 bases, with 16 bases lying between them. The length of the CDR3 is 17 residues. TCRdb's table, derived via immunoSEQ multiplex PCR, lists solely in-frame clones and lacks some. Altogether 20,000 to 25,000 clones are present, around 90% being singletons, with the ten largest covering about 7%. The J gene is TRBJ2-2, the V gene TRBV13, with D possibly being TRBD1 or TRBD2 (5 bases each). Sequenced here: peripheral blood, sampled before any cancer treatment. The TCR comes from a male donor aged 60 or older with stage I squamous cell lung carcinoma. The chain's CDR3 is CASSLLFGQGDTGELFF. CDR3 bases: TGTGCCAGCAGCTTATTATTCGGTCAGGGAGACACCGGGGAGCTGTTTTTT. Full variable domain (outside the CDR3, taken from reference TRBV13 and TRBJ2-2): AAGVIQSPRHLIKEKRETATLKCYPIPRHDTVYWYQQGPGQDPQFLISFYEKMQSDKGSIPDRFSAQQFSDYHSELNMSSLELGDSALYFCASSLLFGQGDTGELFFGEGSRLTVL.